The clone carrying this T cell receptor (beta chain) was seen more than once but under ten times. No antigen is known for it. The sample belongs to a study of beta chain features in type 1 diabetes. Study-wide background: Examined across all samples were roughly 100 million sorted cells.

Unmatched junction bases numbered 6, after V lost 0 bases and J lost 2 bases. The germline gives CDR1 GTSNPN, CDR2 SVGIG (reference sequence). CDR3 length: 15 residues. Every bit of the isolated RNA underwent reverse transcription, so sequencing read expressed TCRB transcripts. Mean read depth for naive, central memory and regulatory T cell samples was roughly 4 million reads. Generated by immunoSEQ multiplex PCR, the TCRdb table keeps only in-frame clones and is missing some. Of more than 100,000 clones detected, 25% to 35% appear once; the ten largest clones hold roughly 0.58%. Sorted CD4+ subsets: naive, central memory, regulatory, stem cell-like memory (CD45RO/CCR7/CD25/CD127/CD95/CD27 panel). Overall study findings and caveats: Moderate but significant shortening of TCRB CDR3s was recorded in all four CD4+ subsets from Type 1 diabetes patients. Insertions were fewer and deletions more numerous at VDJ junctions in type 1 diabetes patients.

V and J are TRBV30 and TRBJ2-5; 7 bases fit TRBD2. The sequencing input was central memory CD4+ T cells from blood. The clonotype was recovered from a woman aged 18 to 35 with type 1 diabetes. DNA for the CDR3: TGTGCCTGGAGTGTAAACCCCGGGGGGCAAGAGACCCAGTACTTC. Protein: CAWSVNPGGQETQYF.